These 31 T cell receptor beta chains were all obtained from the same sample, sequenced in a study of blood T cell repertoires in COVID-19. The data were produced by immunoSEQ multiplex PCR, yet TCRdb's version contains in-frame clones alone and is incomplete. Of over 65,000 clones detected, 75% to 90% appear once; the ten largest clones hold approximately 12%. Sequenced input: peripheral blood. The receptors originated from a woman in her forties with active or convalescent COVID-19.

The gene calls are TRBV11-2 and TRBJ2-1; 10 positions match TRBD2. After removal of 5 bases from V and 4 bases from J, the junction contained 5 bases not matched to a gene. The CDR3 contains 15 residues. Looked up from germline, CDR1 is SGHAT and CDR2 is FQNNGV. The CDR3, as DNA: TGTGCCAGCAGCCGAAGCGGGGGGGCTTACAATGAGCAGTTCTTC. Residues: CASSRSGGAYNEQFF. Full variable domain (outside the CDR3, taken from reference TRBV11-2 and TRBJ2-1): EAGVAQSPRYKIIEKRQSVAFWCNPISGHATLYWYQQILGQGPKLLIQFQNNGVVDDSQLPKDRFSAERLKGVDSTLKIQPAKLEDSAVYLCASSRSGGAYNEQFFGPGTRLTVL.

V and J are TRBV11-2 and TRBJ2-5, with TRBD1 as a possible D gene (6 bases). CDR1 and CDR2 (germline): SGHAT, FQNNGV. The CDR3 contains 15 residues. The V end lost 2 bases, the J end lost 1 base, and 11 bases lay between the germline ends. The CDR3 DNA reads as TGTGCCAGCAGCTTAACCTTGGGGGCCCAAGAGACCCAGTACTTC. Its protein product is CASSLTLGAQETQYF.

V usage is TRBV5-6 and J usage is TRBJ1-1; a possible D gene is TRBD1 (6 bases). Germline CDR1 and CDR2: SGHDT and YYEEEE. The CDR3 length is 12 residues. V was shortened by 4 bases and J by 8 bases, with 12 bases between the two germline ends. The CDR3 DNA reads TGTGCCAGCAGCCGCCGGACAGTGGAAGCTTTCTTT. Its translation: CASSRRTVEAFF.

The chain joins TRBV19 to TRBJ1-6; D might be TRBD1 (5 bases). CDR1 and CDR2 from the germline V gene are LNHDA and SQIVND (reference sequence). The CDR3 runs to 14 residues. The V gene lost 6 bases and the J gene lost 4 bases, with 10 bases spanning the gap. The CDR3 DNA reads as TGTGCCAGTAGGAAGACAGAATATAATTCACCCCTCCACTTT. It codes for CASRKTEYNSPLHF.

V and J are TRBV27 and TRBJ2-5, with a weak D call TRBD1 (5 bases). V was clipped by 1 base and J by 5 bases, with 11 bases between them. CDR1 and CDR2 (germline): MNHEY, SMNVEV (reference sequence). The CDR3 runs to 14 residues. The DNA for the CDR3 is TGTGCCAGCAGTTTATTCGCAGGGTGGGAGACCCAGTACTTC. As protein: CASSLFAGWETQYF.

This clone was seen once. The chain employs TRBV4-2 and TRBJ2-3; D gene ambiguous. The CDR3 consists of 14 residues. The ends were cut back, 2 bases at V and 0 bases at J, with 6 bases in the middle. The germline CDR1 and CDR2 sequences are LGHNA and YNFKEQ. CDR3: CASSQLGSTDTQYF. CDR3 bases: TGTGCCAGCAGCCAACTAGGAAGCACAGATACGCAGTATTTT.

The gene calls are TRBV9 and TRBJ2-1; D possibly corresponds to TRBD1 (6 bases). Per the germline V gene, CDR1 is SGDLS and CDR2 is YYNGEE. The V end lost 2 bases, the J end lost 2 bases, and 11 bases lay between the germline ends. The CDR3 has 15 residues. CDR3: CASSVTGTTYNEQFF. CDR3 DNA sequence: TGTGCCAGCAGCGTTACCGGGACAACCTACAATGAGCAGTTCTTC. Based on the CDR3 plus reference TRBV9 and TRBJ2-1, the full variable domain is DSGVTQTPKHLITATGQRVTLRCSPRSGDLSVYWYQQSLDQGLQFLIQYYNGEERAKGNILERFSAQQFPDLHSELNLSSLELGDSALYFCASSVTGTTYNEQFFGPGTRLTVL.

This clone was seen once. The CDR3 here is CASSRQVPSYEQYF. As DNA, the CDR3 is TGTGCCAGCAGTCGACAGGTCCCCTCCTACGAGCAGTACTTC. V usage is TRBV7-8 and J usage is TRBJ2-7, with TRBD1 as a possible D gene (6 bases). The CDR3 runs to 14 residues. The germline V and J ends were trimmed by 6 bases and 0 bases, with 12 bases remaining between them. Germline CDR1 is SGHVS and CDR2 is FQNEAQ.

This chain joins TRBV27 and TRBJ2-3, with D possibly being TRBD1 (6 bases). The CDR3 runs to 15 residues. The germline V gene encodes CDR1 MNHEY and CDR2 SMNVEV (reference sequence). Trimming stripped 1 base from V and 2 bases from J, with 10 bases between. The CDR3 sequence: CASSLWQGNTDTQYF. The CDR3 nucleotides are TGTGCCAGCAGTTTATGGCAGGGGAACACAGATACGCAGTATTTT.

V and J are TRBV7-2 and TRBJ2-2, with 9 bases matching TRBD1. The CDR3 has 15 amino acids. The ends lost 5 bases at V and 4 bases at J; junction bases unmatched: 5. CDR1 and CDR2 (germline): SGHTA, FQGNSA. CDR3 bases: TGTGCCAGCAGCGTGGGACAGGGTGCCACCGGGGAGCTGTTTTTT. This sequence encodes CASSVGQGATGELFF.

The chain recombines TRBV4-2 with TRBJ1-2; D possibly corresponds to TRBD1 (6 bases). Per germline, CDR1 LGHNA and CDR2 YNFKEQ. The germline V and J ends were trimmed by 0 bases and 0 bases, with 8 bases remaining between them. CDR3 length equals 15 residues. Here the CDR3 reads CASSQDRTANYGYTF. The CDR3 bases are TGTGCCAGCAGCCAAGACAGGACAGCTAACTATGGCTACACCTTC.

The V and J genes are TRBV9 and TRBJ2-3, with D hard to call. Germline V gives CDR1 SGDLS, CDR2 YYNGEE. V dropped 2 bases and J dropped 2 bases, with 6 bases sitting between them. The CDR3 consists of 13 residues. CDR3 amino acids: CASSVRYTDTQYF. The CDR3 DNA is TGTGCCAGCAGCGTCAGGTACACAGATACGCAGTATTTT.

This sequence joins TRBV28 and TRBJ2-1, with 9 bases matching TRBD2. The V gene's germline CDR1 is MDHEN and CDR2 SYDVKM. This CDR3 comprises 15 residues. Losses at the gene ends were 8 bases for V and 0 bases for J; bases not matched to a gene: 5. The chain's CDR3 is CASGSGGPSYNEQFF. CDR3 DNA: TGTGCCAGCGGGAGCGGGGGGCCCTCCTACAATGAGCAGTTCTTC.

The chain links TRBV7-9 to TRBJ2-1; D perhaps matches TRBD2 (6 bases). Germline assignment: CDR1 SEHNR and CDR2 FQNEAQ (reference sequence). The CDR3 contains 15 residues. Trimming left V 2 bases short and J 6 bases short, with 14 bases between. CDR3 residues: CASSLSGTPSNEQFF. CDR3 coding DNA: TGTGCCAGCAGCTTATCCGGGACTCCTTCCAATGAGCAGTTCTTC. Using reference TRBV7-9 and TRBJ2-1 for the parts outside the CDR3, the full variable domain is DTGVSQNPRHKITKRGQNVTFRCDPISEHNRLYWYRQTLGQGPEFLTYFQNEAQLEKSRLLSDRFSAERPKGSFSTLEIQRTEQGDSAMYLCASSLSGTPSNEQFFGPGTRLTVL.

This clone has just a few counts. V usage is TRBV7-8 and J usage is TRBJ2-7; the match to TRBD1 covers 8 bases. CDR1 SGHVS and CDR2 FQNEAQ come from the germline V gene. The CDR3 spans 14 residues. V lost 1 base and J lost 1; bases outside the gene matches: 0. The CDR3 nucleotides read TGTGCCAGCAGCTTAGGGACAGGGTCCTACGAGCAGTACTTC. Residues: CASSLGTGSYEQYF.

Only one count was recorded for this clone. V and J are TRBV7-9 and TRBJ1-4; tentative D call: TRBD1 (6 bases). The germline V gene encodes CDR1 SEHNR and CDR2 FQNEAQ (reference sequence). V was cut by 2 bases and J by 2 bases, with 15 bases left in between. The CDR3 has 17 residues. The CDR3 sequence: CASSLTGSVMTNEKLFF. The DNA of the CDR3 is TGTGCCAGCAGCTTAACAGGGTCGGTGATGACTAATGAAAAACTGTTTTTT.

The chain is built from TRBV28 and TRBJ1-2; TRBD1 matches at 7 bases. V gave up 7 bases and J gave up 4 bases; unmatched junction bases: 9. Germline loops: CDR1 MDHEN, CDR2 SYDVKM. The CDR3 contains 14 residues. CDR3 DNA sequence: TGTGCCAGCACGCCCGGCAGGGGGACCTATGGCTACACCTTC. It translates to CASTPGRGTYGYTF.

The rearrangement joins TRBV5-4 to TRBJ2-5; D remains unclear. From germline, CDR1 is SGHNT and CDR2 YYREEE (reference sequence). V was pared by 2 bases and J by 5 bases, with 4 bases between. This CDR3 has 11 residues. The CDR3 region is CASSFSETQYF. In DNA form, the CDR3 reads TGTGCCAGCAGCTTTAGCGAGACCCAGTACTTC. Full variable domain (outside the CDR3, taken from reference TRBV5-4 and TRBJ2-5): ETGVTQSPTHLIKTRGQQVTLRCSSQSGHNTVSWYQQALGQGPQFIFQYYREEENGRGNFPPRFSGLQFPNYSSELNVNALELDDSALYLCASSFSETQYFGPGTRLLVL.

This clone was seen more than once but under ten times. The genes are TRBV11-2 and TRBJ2-7, with 8 bases aligning to TRBD1. The CDR3 consists of 14 residues. Germline CDR1 is SGHAT and CDR2 is FQNNGV. V shed 5 bases and J 0 bases; nucleotides not matched to a gene: 3. CDR3 DNA sequence: TGTGCCAGCAGCACAGGGACAGGCTCCTACGAGCAGTACTTC. Protein sequence: CASSTGTGSYEQYF. Drawing the rest from reference TRBV11-2 and TRBJ2-7, the complete variable domain is EAGVAQSPRYKIIEKRQSVAFWCNPISGHATLYWYQQILGQGPKLLIQFQNNGVVDDSQLPKDRFSAERLKGVDSTLKIQPAKLEDSAVYLCASSTGTGSYEQYFGPGTRLTVT.

This chain uses TRBV19 with TRBJ2-2; D possibly corresponds to TRBD1 (6 bases). The length of the CDR3 is 16 residues. Germline-derived CDR1 and CDR2 are LNHDA and SQIVND (reference sequence). V lost 2 bases and J lost 5, with 15 bases in between. CDR3 bases: TGTGCCAGTAGTATAATTTACGGGACACCAACCGGGGAGCTGTTTTTT. This codes for CASSIIYGTPTGELFF.

This clone was counted a few times. V is TRBV19 and J is TRBJ2-7, with 9 bases identical to TRBD2. The CDR3 sequence is 14 residues long. Trimming removed 5 bases from V and 3 bases from J; junction bases left unmatched: 5. The germline gives CDR1 LNHDA, CDR2 SQIVND (reference sequence). The CDR3 nucleotides are TGTGCCAGTAGTCCCGGACTAGCGATCTACGAGCAGTACTTC. It encodes CASSPGLAIYEQYF.

There are a few counts of this clone. This sequence joins TRBV6-4 and TRBJ2-2, with TRBD1 matching over 8 bases. V was clipped by 5 bases and J by 0 bases; unmatched bases: 5. The germline V gene encodes CDR1 MRHNA and CDR2 SNTAGT. There are 16 residues in the CDR3. In DNA, the CDR3 is TGTGCCAGCAGTAAATACAGGGGGGCGAACACCGGGGAGCTGTTTTTT. This sequence encodes CASSKYRGANTGELFF.

The chain has TRBV9 and TRBJ2-5, with TRBD1 as a possible D gene (6 bases). V shed 4 bases and J shed 4 bases, with 14 bases lying between them. Germline V gene lookup returns CDR1 SGDLS and CDR2 YYNGEE. The CDR3 is 14 residues long. In DNA form, the CDR3 reads TGTGCCAGCAGCATACAGGGTTCGGGAGAGACCCAGTACTTC. Its protein product is CASSIQGSGETQYF.

In this sample, this clone turned up a few times. V is TRBV6-2 or TRBV6-3 and J is TRBJ1-1, with D perhaps matching TRBD1 (5 bases). CDR3 length: 13 residues. V was shortened by 2 bases and J by 1 base, with 5 bases between the two germline ends. Per germline, CDR1 MNHEY and CDR2 SVGEGT. The DNA for the CDR3 is TGTGCCAGCAGTTACAGGGGGAACACTGAAGCTTTCTTT. Amino acids: CASSYRGNTEAFF.

The rearrangement uses TRBV15 and TRBJ2-1; 10 bases are shared with TRBD1. With V trimmed by 5 bases and J by 8 bases, 12 bases remained unmatched. This CDR3 spans 16 amino acids. Germline V gives CDR1 LNHNV, CDR2 YYDKDF (reference sequence). This CDR3 reads CATSSPPGQGFYEQFF. The CDR3 DNA is TGTGCCACCAGCTCCCCCCCGGGACAGGGGTTCTATGAGCAGTTCTTC.

This clone was picked up one time. V usage is TRBV19 and J usage is TRBJ1-2, with 9 bases lining up with TRBD1. The CDR3 consists of 14 residues. The V and J ends lost 6 bases and 4 bases, in that order; junction bases with no gene match: 6. The germline CDR1 and CDR2 sequences are LNHDA and SQIVND (reference sequence). The chain's CDR3 is CASSEQGAGYGYTF. For the CDR3, the DNA is TGTGCCAGTAGCGAACAGGGGGCCGGCTATGGCTACACCTTC.

The chain combines TRBV5-5 with TRBJ2-3, with 14 bases that match TRBD2. This CDR3 comprises 15 residues. Per the germline V gene, CDR1 is SGHKS and CDR2 is YYEKEE (reference sequence). V gave up 4 bases and J gave up 5 bases; unmatched junction bases: 3. The CDR3, as DNA: TGTGCCAGCAGCGGACTAGCGGGAGGAGGAGATACGCAGTATTTT. Translating gives CASSGLAGGGDTQYF. The complete variable domain, with remaining parts taken from reference TRBV5-5 and TRBJ2-3, reads DAGVTQSPTHLIKTRGQQVTLRCSPISGHKSVSWYQQVLGQGPQFIFQYYEKEERGRGNFPDRFSARQFPNYSSELNVNALLLGDSALYLCASSGLAGGGDTQYFGPGTRLTVL.

This clone showed up just a few times. The J gene is TRBJ2-6, the V gene TRBV3-1 (or the pseudogene TRBV3-2); 11 positions agree with TRBD1. CDR3 size: 19 residues. Germline V lookup: CDR1 LGHDT, CDR2 YNNKEL (reference sequence). After removal of 5 bases from V and 0 bases from J, the junction contained 9 bases not matched to a gene. CDR3 in amino acids: CASSTAGTGGPSGANVLTF. In DNA, the CDR3 is TGTGCCAGCAGCACCGCCGGGACAGGGGGTCCCTCTGGGGCCAACGTCCTGACTTTC.

This chain joins TRBV6-1 and TRBJ2-7, with 9 bases that match TRBD2. This CDR3 is built from 15 residues. The V gene end was trimmed by 6 bases and the J gene end by 4 bases; junction bases not matched to a gene: 10. Germline V CDR1 and CDR2: MNHNS, SASEGT. The CDR3 nucleotides are TGTGCCAGCAGACCCAGCCTAGCGGGAATATACGAGCAGTACTTC. Translation: CASRPSLAGIYEQYF.

This clone was seen more than once but under ten times. V is TRBV7-2 and J is TRBJ1-1; no clear D gene. V was shortened by 3 bases and J by 3 bases, with 14 bases between the two germline ends. Germline V gives CDR1 SGHTA, CDR2 FQGNSA. The CDR3 sequence is 15 residues long. The CDR3 DNA reads as TGTGCCAGCAGCTTGGGTAGTGGAGCGGACACTGAAGCTTTCTTT. Translation gives CASSLGSGADTEAFF.

This clone has just one count. This sequence joins TRBV19 and TRBJ2-3; 11 bases line up with TRBD2. CDR1 is LNHDA and CDR2 is SQIVND in the germline V gene (reference sequence). V gave up 8 bases and J gave up 4 bases; unmatched junction bases: 5. The CDR3 extends over 14 amino acids. CDR3: CASQTSGSADTQYF. The CDR3 DNA follows: TGTGCCAGTCAAACTAGCGGGAGTGCAGATACGCAGTATTTT.